This T cell receptor beta chain was identified in a study of blood T cell repertoires in COVID-19. To note about this clone: Within the sample, other DNA sequences also encode this same CDR3.

Generated by immunoSEQ multiplex PCR, the TCRdb table keeps only in-frame clones and is missing some. Among 200,000 to 250,000 clones listed, approximately 90% were seen once. Germline V gives CDR1 SGHRS, CDR2 YFSETQ. The CDR3 is made up of 14 amino acids. Trimming removed 4 bases from V and 5 bases from J; junction bases left unmatched: 4. Sample: PBMCs or T cells enriched from blood (not recorded which). The sequence came from a woman under 30 in a cohort exposed to, infected with or recovered from COVID-19 (not recorded which). The chain has TRBV5-1 and TRBJ1-4; 8 nucleotides line up with TRBD1. The CDR3 region has the DNA TGCGCCAGCAGCACCGGGACAGGAAATGAAAAACTGTTTTTT. This codes for CASSTGTGNEKLFF.